This T cell receptor (beta chain) came from a study of T cell repertoires in aging, cancer and after chemotherapy. For the study at large: The whole study produced a dataset of millions of TCR reads.

Peripheral blood genomic DNA, not sorted cells or RNA, was the template. J lost 4 bases, V lost 6 bases, and 7 bases had no gene match. The CDR3 consists of 14 residues. Germline loops: CDR1 DFQATT, CDR2 SNEGSKA (reference sequence). TRB rearrangements spanning V, D and J were amplified using mixed TRB-A/B primers. TCRdb independently ran MiXCR on the multiplex PCR reads; one entry per CDR3 protein. This table holds thousands of distinct CDR3 sequences, less than 25% found once. The receptor comes from a human donor in good health. Sequencing used blood. The rearrangement joins TRBV20-1 to TRBJ2-1, with 9 bases matching TRBD2. The CDR3 loop is CSALAGVGYNEQFF. In DNA form, the CDR3 reads TGCAGTGCGTTAGCGGGAGTGGGTTACAATGAGCAGTTCTTC.